This T cell receptor beta chain is from a study of blood T cell repertoires in COVID-19. Study-level information: COVID-19 samples collected from the United States, Italy and Spain covered acute and convalescent phases.

Sequencing used immunoSEQ multiplex PCR; TCRdb keeps in-frame clones, though not all of them. The sample contains approximately 180,000 clones, 82% of which appear only once. The sample consisted of peripheral blood. The receptor comes from a woman aged 65 to 85 with acute or convalescent COVID-19.

The CDR3 reads CASSFLLDIDSTNSGNTIYF. In DNA, the CDR3 is TGTGCCAGCAGCTTCCTCCTCGACATCGACAGTACCAACTCTGGAAACACCATATATTTT. The J gene is TRBJ1-3, the V gene TRBV11-3; TRBD1 is a possible D gene (5 bases). The CDR3 has 20 residues. V was shortened by 3 bases and J by 0 bases, with 24 bases between the two germline ends. CDR1 SGHNT and CDR2 YENEEA come from the germline V gene. The full variable domain, completed using reference TRBV11-3 and TRBJ1-3, is EAGVVQSPRYKIIEKKQPVAFWCNPISGHNTLYWYLQNLGQGPELLIRYENEEAVDDSQLPKDRFSAERLKGVDSTLKIQPAELGDSAVYLCASSFLLDIDSTNSGNTIYFGEGSWLTVV.